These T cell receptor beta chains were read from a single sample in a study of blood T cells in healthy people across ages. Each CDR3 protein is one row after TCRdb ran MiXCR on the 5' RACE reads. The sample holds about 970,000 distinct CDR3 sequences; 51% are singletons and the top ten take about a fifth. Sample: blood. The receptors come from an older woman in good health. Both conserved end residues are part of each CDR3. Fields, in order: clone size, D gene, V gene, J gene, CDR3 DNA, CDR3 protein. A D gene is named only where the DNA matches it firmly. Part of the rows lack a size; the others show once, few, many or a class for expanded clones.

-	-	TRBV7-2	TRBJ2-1	TGTGCCAGCAGCTTACGTCCTCGGGATGAGCAGTTCTTC	CASSLRPRDEQFF
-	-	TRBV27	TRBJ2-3	TGTGCCAGCGGGGGGGGCGTGGTGGATACGCAGTATTTT	CASGGGVVDTQYF
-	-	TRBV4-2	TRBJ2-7	TGTGCCAGCAGCCAGGGCGGGGCTAACTTTGACGAGCAGTACTTC	CASSQGGANFDEQYF
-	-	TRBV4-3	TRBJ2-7	TGCGCCAGCAGCCCGACGCCGGGACTCAGCTCCTACGAGCAGTACTTC	CASSPTPGLSSYEQYF
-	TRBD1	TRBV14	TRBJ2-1	TGTGCCAGCAGCGCCACAGGGGGCCCCTACAATGAGCAGTTCTTC	CASSATGGPYNEQFF
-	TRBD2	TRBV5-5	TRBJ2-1	TGTGCCAGCAACCGATTGGGGACTAGCGGGAGTGATGAGCAGTTCTTC	CASNRLGTSGSDEQFF
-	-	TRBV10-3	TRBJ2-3	TGTGCCATCAGTGGTAAAGATACGCAGTATTTT	CAISGKDTQYF
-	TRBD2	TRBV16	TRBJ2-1	TGTGCCAGCAGCCTATGGGGGGGACTAGACAATGAGCAGTTCTTC	CASSLWGGLDNEQFF
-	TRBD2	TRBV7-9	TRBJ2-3	TGTGCCAGCAGCCAACCACGTAGCGGGAAGATTACAGATACGCAGTATTTT	CASSQPRSGKITDTQYF
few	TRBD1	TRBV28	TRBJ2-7	TGTGCCAGCAGGGGACAGGGGGCAAGCTCCTACGAGCAGTACTTC	CASRGQGASSYEQYF
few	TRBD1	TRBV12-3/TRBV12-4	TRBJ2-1	TGTGCCAGCAGTCGACAGGGGGCTCGTATCAATGAGCAGTTCTTC	CASSRQGARINEQFF
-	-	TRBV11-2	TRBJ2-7	TGTGCCAGCAGGGGCAGGGTTGGTACCCGAGCAGGGACCTACGAGCAGTACTTC	CASRGRVGTRAGTYEQYF
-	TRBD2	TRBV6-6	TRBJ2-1	TGTGCCAGCAGCCTTGGGACTAGCGGGATTTGTGAGCAGTTCTTC	CASSLGTSGICEQFF
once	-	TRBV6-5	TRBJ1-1	TGTGCCAGCACGAAGGGACGCTACACTGAAGCTTTCTTT	CASTKGRYTEAFF
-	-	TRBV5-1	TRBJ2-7	TGCGCCAGCGGACTTTCTACCTACGAGCAGTACTTC	CASGLSTYEQYF
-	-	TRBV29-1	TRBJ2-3	TGCAGCCACATCTGGTCCGATACGCAGTATTTT	CSHIWSDTQYF
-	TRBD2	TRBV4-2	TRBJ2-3	TGTGCCAGCAGCCAAGATGCGGGAGGGCGAATAGATACGCAGTATTTT	CASSQDAGGRIDTQYF
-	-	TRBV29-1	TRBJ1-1	TGCAGCGTTGATCTGGGGCGGGGGCGCAGCACTGAAGCTTTCTTT	CSVDLGRGRSTEAFF
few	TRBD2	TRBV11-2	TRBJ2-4	TGTGCCAGCTCTGGCGGGAGTTTTAGCAAAAACATTCAGTACTTC	CASSGGSFSKNIQYF
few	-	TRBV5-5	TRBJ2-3	TGTGCCAGCAGCTTGGGACCACCCACAGATACGCAGTATTTT	CASSLGPPTDTQYF
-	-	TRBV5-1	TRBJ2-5	TGCGCCAGCAGCTTGGCCGGGGTGGGACAAGAGACCCAGTACTTC	CASSLAGVGQETQYF
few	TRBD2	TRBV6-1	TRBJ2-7	TGTGCCAGCAGTGAAAGGGGACTAGCGGGAGTCAGCGAGCAGTACTTC	CASSERGLAGVSEQYF
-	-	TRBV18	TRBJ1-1	TGTGCCAGCTCACCTCCCGCCAGTGGGGTTTGGCCCTACACTGAAGCTTTCTTT	CASSPPASGVWPYTEAFF
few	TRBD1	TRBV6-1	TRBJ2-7	TGTGCCAGCAGGGGACAGATTTACTACGAGCAGTACTTC	CASRGQIYYEQYF
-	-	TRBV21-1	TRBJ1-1	TGTGCCAGCAGCAAAGCGCTTTCGCAGGGAGGGGTAGGCACTGAAGCTTTCTTT	CASSKALSQGGVGTEAFF
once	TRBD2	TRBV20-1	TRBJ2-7	TGCAGTGTCAGTTCAGCGGGAGGACCCTACGAGCAGTACTTC	CSVSSAGGPYEQYF
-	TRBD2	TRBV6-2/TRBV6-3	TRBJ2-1	TGTGCCAGCAGTGACGGGAATGAAGCGGGAATAAGGAACAATGAGCAGTTCTTC	CASSDGNEAGIRNNEQFF
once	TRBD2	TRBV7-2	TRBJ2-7	TGTGCCAGCAGCCGCAATTATGGTGGACTTAGCGGGAGGAGCTCCTACGAGCAGTACTTC	CASSRNYGGLSGRSSYEQYF
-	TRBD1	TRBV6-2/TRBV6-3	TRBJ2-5	TGTGCCAGCAGTTACCCGGGACAGCCCGAATTCAACAGCTGGGAGCAGTACTTC	CASSYPGQPEFNSWEQYF